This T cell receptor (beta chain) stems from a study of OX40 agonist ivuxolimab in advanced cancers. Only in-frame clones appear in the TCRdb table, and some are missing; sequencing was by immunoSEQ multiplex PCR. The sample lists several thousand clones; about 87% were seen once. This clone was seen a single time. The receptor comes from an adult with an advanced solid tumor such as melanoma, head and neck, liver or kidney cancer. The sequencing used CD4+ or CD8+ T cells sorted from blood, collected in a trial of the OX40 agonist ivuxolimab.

This chain's CDR3 is CASSFSSSYNEQFF. The DNA of the CDR3 is TGTGCCAGCAGTTTTTCAAGCTCCTACAATGAGCAGTTCTTC. The gene calls are TRBV28 and TRBJ2-1; D is uncertain. CDR3 length: 14 amino acids. The germline V gene has CDR1 MDHEN and CDR2 SYDVKM. The V end lost 3 bases, the J end lost 0 bases, and 6 bases lay between the germline ends.